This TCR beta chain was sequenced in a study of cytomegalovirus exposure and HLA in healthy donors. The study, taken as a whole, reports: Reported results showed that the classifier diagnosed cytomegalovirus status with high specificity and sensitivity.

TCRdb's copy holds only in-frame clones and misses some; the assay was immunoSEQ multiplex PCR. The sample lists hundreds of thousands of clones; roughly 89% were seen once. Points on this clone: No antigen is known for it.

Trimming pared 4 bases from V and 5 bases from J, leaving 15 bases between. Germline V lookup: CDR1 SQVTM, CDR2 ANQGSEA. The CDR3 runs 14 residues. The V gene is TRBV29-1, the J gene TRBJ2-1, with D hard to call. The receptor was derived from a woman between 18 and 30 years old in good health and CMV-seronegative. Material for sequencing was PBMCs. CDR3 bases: TGCAGCGTTGTGAACTACCTGATACACAATGAGCAGTTCTTC. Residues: CSVVNYLIHNEQFF.